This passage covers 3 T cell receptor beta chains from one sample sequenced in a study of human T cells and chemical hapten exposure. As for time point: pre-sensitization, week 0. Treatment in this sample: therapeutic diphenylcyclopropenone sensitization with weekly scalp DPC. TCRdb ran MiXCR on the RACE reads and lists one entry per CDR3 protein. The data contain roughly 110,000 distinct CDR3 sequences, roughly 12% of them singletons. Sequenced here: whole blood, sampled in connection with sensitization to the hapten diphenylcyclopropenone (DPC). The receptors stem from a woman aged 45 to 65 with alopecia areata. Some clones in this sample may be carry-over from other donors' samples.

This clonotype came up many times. CDR3 region: CASSNPGTLSGELFF. Written as DNA, the CDR3 is TGTGCCAGCAGTAACCCCGGGACCCTGAGCGGGGAGCTGTTTTTT. The chain carries TRBV28 and TRBJ2-2; the D call may be TRBD1 or TRBD2 (5 bases each). The CDR3 loop spans 15 amino acids. Germline V gives CDR1 MDHEN, CDR2 SYDVKM. Trimming took off 5 bases at V and 7 bases at J, with 17 bases between the two ends.

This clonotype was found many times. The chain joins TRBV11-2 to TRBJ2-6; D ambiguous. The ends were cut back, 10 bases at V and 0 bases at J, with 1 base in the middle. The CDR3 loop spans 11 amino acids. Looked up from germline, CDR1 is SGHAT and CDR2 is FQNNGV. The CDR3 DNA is TGTGCCACCTCTGGGGCCAACGTCCTGACTTTC. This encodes CATSGANVLTF.

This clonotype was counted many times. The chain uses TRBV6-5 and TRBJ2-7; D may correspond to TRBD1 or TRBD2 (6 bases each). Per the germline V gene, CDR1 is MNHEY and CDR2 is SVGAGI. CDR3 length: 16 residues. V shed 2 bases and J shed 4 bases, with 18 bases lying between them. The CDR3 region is CASSYRVVRGGYEQYF. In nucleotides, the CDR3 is TGTGCCAGCAGTTACCGCGTGGTCAGGGGAGGTTACGAGCAGTACTTC.